The source of this T cell receptor (beta chain) is a study of shared clonotypes between healthy human individuals. The CDR3 has 15 amino acids. Germline assignment: CDR1 MGHDK and CDR2 SYGVNS. The junction had 8 bases not matched to a gene; V was cut back by 7 bases and J by 4 bases. Details on this clone: Its antigen is unidentified.

TCRdb's copy holds only in-frame clones and misses some; the assay was immunoSEQ multiplex PCR. The sample shows some 1,100,000 clones, 75% to 80% of them seen only once. All donors were Caucasian adults living in Nashville, Tennessee. CD45RA+ naive and CD45RA-negative memory subsets were separated from CD4+ cells. Regarding the study as a whole: Unshared clonotypes carried lower generation probabilities than those common to all four donors. Researchers sampled only blood; tissue repertoires likely differ.

The TCR was taken from a man aged 18 to 29 in good health. Some clones in this sample may be carry-over from other donors' samples. Sequencing used memory CD4+ T cells from PBMCs. Subset meaning: CD45RA-negative fraction. This chain connects TRBV25-1 to TRBJ2-2; TRBD2 agrees at 8 bases. DNA of the CDR3: TGTGCCAGCAAAAGCGGGAGTGGGGTCACCGGGGAGCTGTTTTTT. The encoded protein is CASKSGSGVTGELFF.